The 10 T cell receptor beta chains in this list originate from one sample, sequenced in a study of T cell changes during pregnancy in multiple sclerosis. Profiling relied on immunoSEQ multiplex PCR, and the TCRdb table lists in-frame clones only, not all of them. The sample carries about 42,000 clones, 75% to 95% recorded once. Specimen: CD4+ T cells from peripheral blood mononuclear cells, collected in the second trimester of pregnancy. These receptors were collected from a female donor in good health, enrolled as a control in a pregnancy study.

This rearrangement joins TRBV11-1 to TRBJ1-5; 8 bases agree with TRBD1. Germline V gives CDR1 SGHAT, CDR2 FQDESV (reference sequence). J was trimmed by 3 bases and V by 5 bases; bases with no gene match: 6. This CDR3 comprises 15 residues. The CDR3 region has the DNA TGTGCCAGCAGCCTCGGACAGGGCATCAATCAGCCCCAGCATTTT. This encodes CASSLGQGINQPQHF.

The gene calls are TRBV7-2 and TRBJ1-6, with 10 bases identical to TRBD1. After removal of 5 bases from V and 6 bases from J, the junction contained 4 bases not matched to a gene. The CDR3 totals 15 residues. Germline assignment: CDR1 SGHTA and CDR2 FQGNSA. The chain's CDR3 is CASSPRTGGNSPLHF. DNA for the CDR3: TGTGCCAGCAGCCCCCGGACAGGGGGTAATTCACCCCTCCACTTT.

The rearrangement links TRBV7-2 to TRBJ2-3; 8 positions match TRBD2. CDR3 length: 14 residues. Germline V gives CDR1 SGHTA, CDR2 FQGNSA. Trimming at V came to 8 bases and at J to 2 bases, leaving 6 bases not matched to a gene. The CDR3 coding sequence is TGTGCCAGCTGCAGCGGGAGTAACACAGATACGCAGTATTTT. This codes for CASCSGSNTDTQYF.

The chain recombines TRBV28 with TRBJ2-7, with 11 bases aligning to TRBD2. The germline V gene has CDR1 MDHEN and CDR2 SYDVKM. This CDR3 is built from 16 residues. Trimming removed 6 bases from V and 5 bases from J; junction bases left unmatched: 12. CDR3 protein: CASRTATSGRRNEQYF. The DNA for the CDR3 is TGTGCCAGCAGAACCGCTACTAGCGGGAGAAGGAACGAGCAGTACTTC.

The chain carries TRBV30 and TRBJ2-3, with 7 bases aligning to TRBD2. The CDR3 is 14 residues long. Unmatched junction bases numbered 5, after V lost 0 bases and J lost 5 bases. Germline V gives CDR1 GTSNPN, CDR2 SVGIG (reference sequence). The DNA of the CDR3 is TGTGCCTGGAGTGTCAGCGGGGCACAAGATACGCAGTATTTT. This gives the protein CAWSVSGAQDTQYF.

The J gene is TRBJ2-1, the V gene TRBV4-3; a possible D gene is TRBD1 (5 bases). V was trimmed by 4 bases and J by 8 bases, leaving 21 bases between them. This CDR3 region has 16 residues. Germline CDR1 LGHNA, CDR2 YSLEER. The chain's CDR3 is CASSPTSRGKGDEQFF. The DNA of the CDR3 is TGCGCCAGCAGCCCCACAAGCCGCGGCAAAGGGGATGAGCAGTTCTTC.

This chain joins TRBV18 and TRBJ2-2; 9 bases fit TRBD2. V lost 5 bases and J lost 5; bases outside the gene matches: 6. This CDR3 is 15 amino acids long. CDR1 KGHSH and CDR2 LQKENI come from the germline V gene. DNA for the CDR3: TGTGCCAGCTCAACCCTAGCGGGGTTAACCGGGGAGCTGTTTTTT. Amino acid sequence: CASSTLAGLTGELFF.

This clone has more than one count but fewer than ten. CDR3 loop: CASSPLAEPSGYTF. CDR3 nucleotides: TGCGCCAGCAGCCCCCTGGCGGAGCCCTCCGGCTACACCTTC. The rearrangement uses TRBV5-1 and TRBJ1-2; D not certain. V lost 4 bases to trimming and J lost 8 bases, with 18 bases between them. Germline V gives CDR1 SGHRS, CDR2 YFSETQ. This CDR3 is built from 14 residues.

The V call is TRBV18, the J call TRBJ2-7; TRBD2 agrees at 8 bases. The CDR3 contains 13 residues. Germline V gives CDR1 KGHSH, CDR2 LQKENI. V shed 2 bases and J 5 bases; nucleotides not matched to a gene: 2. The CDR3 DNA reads TGTGCCAGCTCACCATATAGCGGGAACGAGCAGTACTTC. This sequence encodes CASSPYSGNEQYF.

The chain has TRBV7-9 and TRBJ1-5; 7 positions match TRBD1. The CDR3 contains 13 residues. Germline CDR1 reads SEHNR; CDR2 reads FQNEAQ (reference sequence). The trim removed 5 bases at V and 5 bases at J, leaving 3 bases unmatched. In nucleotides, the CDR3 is TGTGCCAGCAGCGTTACAGGGGATCAGCCCCAGCATTTT. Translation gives CASSVTGDQPQHF.